This TCR beta chain was sequenced for a study of blood T cell repertoires in COVID-19. Study summary: Nucleic acid was either cDNA or gDNA, and it came from T cells, B-cell-depleted T cells, or PBMCs.

Here immunoSEQ multiplex PCR was the method, and the copy in TCRdb shows in-frame clones only, minus some. Of roughly 200,000 clones listed, about 88% are singletons. V lost 3 bases to trimming and J lost 6 bases, with 11 bases between them. The germline V gene has CDR1 MDHEN and CDR2 SYDVKM. CDR3 size: 13 residues. The sample was peripheral blood. The genes are TRBV28 and TRBJ1-1; tentative D call: TRBD1 (5 bases). The TCR comes from a woman of 80 years or more with acute or convalescent COVID-19. The CDR3 spells CASSLGDRPEAFF. The CDR3 DNA reads as TGTGCCAGCAGTTTGGGTGACAGACCTGAAGCTTTCTTT. Together with reference TRBV28 and TRBJ1-1, the CDR3 gives the full variable domain: DVKVTQSSRYLVKRTGEKVFLECVQDMDHENMFWYRQDPGLGLRLIYFSYDVKMKEKGDIPEGYSVSREKKERFSLILESASTNQTSMYLCASSLGDRPEAFFGQGTRLTVV.